A single sample gave rise to the 3 T cell receptor beta chains below, sequenced in a study of blood T cell repertoires in COVID-19. Libraries were prepared by immunoSEQ multiplex PCR; TCRdb keeps only in-frame clonotypes and omits some of them. The table shows 380,000 or so clones, with roughly 90% occurring only once. Source material: peripheral blood. These receptors were collected from a man aged 35 to 55 with acute or convalescent COVID-19.

The V and J genes are TRBV5-4 and TRBJ2-5, with a tentative D call TRBD1 (6 bases). Per the germline V gene, CDR1 is SGHNT and CDR2 is YYREEE (reference sequence). Trimming shortened V by 2 bases and J by 6 bases, and 14 bases separated the two germline ends. The CDR3 loop spans 14 amino acids. The CDR3 sequence is CASSFLTGRKTQYF. The CDR3 DNA is TGTGCCAGCAGCTTTCTCACAGGGAGAAAGACCCAGTACTTC. The full variable domain, with the rest looked up from reference TRBV5-4 and TRBJ2-5, is ETGVTQSPTHLIKTRGQQVTLRCSSQSGHNTVSWYQQALGQGPQFIFQYYREEENGRGNFPPRFSGLQFPNYSSELNVNALELDDSALYLCASSFLTGRKTQYFGPGTRLLVL.

V and J are TRBV28 and TRBJ2-7; perhaps TRBD2 as D (7 bases). Germline V gene data show CDR1 as MDHEN and CDR2 as SYDVKM. The germline V and J ends were trimmed by 2 bases and 4 bases, with 15 bases remaining between them. The CDR3 consists of 15 residues. This CDR3 is CASSLLRGALYEQYF. DNA for the CDR3: TGTGCCAGCAGTTTACTACGGGGGGCGCTTTACGAGCAGTACTTC. Using reference TRBV28 and TRBJ2-7 for the parts outside the CDR3, the full variable domain is DVKVTQSSRYLVKRTGEKVFLECVQDMDHENMFWYRQDPGLGLRLIYFSYDVKMKEKGDIPEGYSVSREKKERFSLILESASTNQTSMYLCASSLLRGALYEQYFGPGTRLTVT.

This chain connects TRBV28 to TRBJ2-1; 10 bases match TRBD1. V dropped 4 bases and J dropped 3; count of bases not matched to a gene: 9. Germline assignment: CDR1 MDHEN and CDR2 SYDVKM. The CDR3 has 17 residues. The DNA of the CDR3 is TGTGCCAGCAGTTCAAACTCGGGACAGGGGATCTACAATGAGCAGTTCTTC. This encodes CASSSNSGQGIYNEQFF.